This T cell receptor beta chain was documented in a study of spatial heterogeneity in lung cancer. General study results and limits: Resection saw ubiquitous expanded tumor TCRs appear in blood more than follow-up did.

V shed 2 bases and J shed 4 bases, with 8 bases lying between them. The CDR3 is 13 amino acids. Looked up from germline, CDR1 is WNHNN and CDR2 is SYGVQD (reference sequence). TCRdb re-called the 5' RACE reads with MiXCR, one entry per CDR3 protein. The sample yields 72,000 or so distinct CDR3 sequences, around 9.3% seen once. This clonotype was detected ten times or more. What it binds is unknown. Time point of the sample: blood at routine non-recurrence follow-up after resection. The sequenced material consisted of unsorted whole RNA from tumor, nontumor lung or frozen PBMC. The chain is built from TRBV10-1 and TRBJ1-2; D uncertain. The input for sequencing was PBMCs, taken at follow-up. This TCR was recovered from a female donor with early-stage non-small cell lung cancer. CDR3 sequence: CASSEGMPYGYTF. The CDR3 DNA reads TGCGCCAGCAGTGAGGGTATGCCCTATGGCTACACCTTC.